The entry below describes one T cell receptor beta chain. Its antigen specificity is not known. One base away there is no much larger clone; base qualities are not given. Patients were selected for having adequate residual fresh-frozen tumor tissue and more than two years of available survival data. Molecular status otherwise varied across the glioblastoma patients, but none of them carried an isocitrate dehydrogenase mutation. PBMC were collected before vaccination, two weeks after the third vaccination, and at tumor progression if tumor progression occurred. The Qiagen DNeasy Blood extraction Kit was used for extraction of genomic DNA. The immunoSEQ assay amplified TCRB CDR3 regions from 1.5 to 2.5 micrograms of genomic DNA, or from all available DNA when less than that amount was available. The multiplex PCR employed 60 forward primers targeting TCR V beta segments and 13 reverse primers targeting J beta segments. Synthetic control templates were spiked into each sample at limiting dilution to estimate reads per starting template. Reads of 87 bp were generated by sequencing on the Illumina HiSeq System. Processing in the source paper ran as follows. PCR and sequencing errors were removed by merging closely related sequences with a nearest neighbor algorithm. TCR overlap was measured as the percentage of unique tumor TCR beta sequences also present in the same patient's peripheral blood. TCRdb retrieved this table from immuneACCESS and kept in-frame rearrangements only. Not all clones are present; in checked studies, unresolved V genes account for under half, and no reason is known for the remainder. V, J and clone size are taken as reported in that table, and D and trimming were inferred from the DNA itself. For this sample there are around 58,000 clones; about 81% appear just once. Jointly, the top ten make up under 10% of the sample.

The record originates from a study of glioma-infiltrating T cells after dendritic cell vaccination (dated by TCRdb to 2016 to 2018). For the study in its entirety: The cohort comprised 15 or so glioblastoma patients from Phase I and II dendritic cell vaccination trials, 9 newly diagnosed and 6 with recurrent disease. Deep sequencing of TCR beta CDR3 regions was used to quantify tumor-infiltrating lymphocyte content and compare tumor and blood repertoires in dendritic cell-vaccinated glioblastoma patients. TCR sequencing metrics, including TIL content and tumor-blood repertoire overlap, were correlated with survival after dendritic cell vaccination. Between about 2003 and 2012, patients were given autologous tumor lysate-pulsed dendritic cell vaccination. To make the vaccine, monocyte-derived dendritic cells were cultured for seven days with IL-4 and GM-CSF and then pulsed overnight with autologous tumor lysate. Patients received three intradermal dendritic cell vaccine injections at biweekly intervals in the arm below the axilla. Overall study outcomes, separate from this receptor: Longer time to progression and overall survival after dendritic cell vaccination were predicted by higher estimated pretreatment TIL content. The response model built on TCR overlap across three groups was characterized as speculative, with prospective validation still needed. TCR clonality showed no direct relationship with survival, which suggests that a diverse polyclonal response may be important. The cohort was small and heterogeneous, with few patients having full blood and tumor sets and even fewer initial-recurrent tumor pairs.

Inclusive of the bounding cysteine and phenylalanine, the CDR3 is 16 residues long. Just CDR3 DNA is preserved here, 48 bases in frame from base 1. Via the germline V gene, CDR1 is SGHRS and CDR2 YFSETQ. Deletion took 0 bases off V and 1 base off J, with a span of 8 bases between the germline ends. This clonotype originated in a human donor with glioblastoma. The sequence joins TRBV5-1 to TRBJ2-6; confidence is insufficient to name the D gene. The sequencing here drew on blood, taken before dendritic cell vaccination. The base sequence is TGCGCCAGCAGCTTGGCGACGAGGTCTGGGGCCAACGTCCTGACTTTC. The encoded protein is CASSLATRSGANVLTF.